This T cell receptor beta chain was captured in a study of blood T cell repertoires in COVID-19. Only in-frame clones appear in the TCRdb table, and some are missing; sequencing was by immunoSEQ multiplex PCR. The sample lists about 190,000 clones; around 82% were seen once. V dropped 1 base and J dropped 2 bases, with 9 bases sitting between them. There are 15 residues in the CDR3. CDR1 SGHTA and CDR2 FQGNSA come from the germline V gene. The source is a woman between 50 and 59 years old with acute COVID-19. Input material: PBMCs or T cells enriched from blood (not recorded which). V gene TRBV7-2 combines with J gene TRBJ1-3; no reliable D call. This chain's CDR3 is CASSLEGGAGNTIYF. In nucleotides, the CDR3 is TGTGCCAGCAGCTTAGAAGGTGGAGCTGGAAACACCATATATTTT.